Sequencing of this T cell receptor (beta chain) was carried out in a study of T cells in Graves' hyperthyroidism and ophthalmopathy. RNA transcripts provided the source from which TCR beta CDR3 regions were amplified. The HTBI primer set was used in a first-round RT-PCR of the TCR CDR3. Using its own MiXCR run on the multiplex PCR reads, TCRdb lists one record per CDR3 protein. This table holds a few hundred thousand distinct CDR3 sequences, less than 25% found once. Trimming removed 0 bases from V and 0 bases from J, with 6 bases in between. Per the germline V gene, CDR1 is LGHDT and CDR2 is YNNKEL (reference sequence). The CDR3 consists of 15 residues.

Material for sequencing was blood. The V and J genes are TRBV3-1 and TRBJ1-3; D not certain. The receptor comes from a man between 18 and 29 years old with Graves' hyperthyroidism. The DNA for the CDR3 is TGTGCCAGCAGCCAAGATACTATCTCTGGAAACACCATATATTTT. Protein product: CASSQDTISGNTIYF.